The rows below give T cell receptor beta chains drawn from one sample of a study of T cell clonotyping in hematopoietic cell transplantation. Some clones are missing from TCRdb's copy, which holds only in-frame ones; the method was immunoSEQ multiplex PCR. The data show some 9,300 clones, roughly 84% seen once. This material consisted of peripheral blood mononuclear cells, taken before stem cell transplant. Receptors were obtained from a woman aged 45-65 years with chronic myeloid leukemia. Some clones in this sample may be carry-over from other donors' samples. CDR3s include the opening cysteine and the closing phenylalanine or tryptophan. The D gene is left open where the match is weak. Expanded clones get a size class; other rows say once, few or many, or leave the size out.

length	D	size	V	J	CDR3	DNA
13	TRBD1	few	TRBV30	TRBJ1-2	CAWSPGQGTGYTF	TGTGCCTGGAGCCCCGGACAGGGGACTGGCTACACCTTC
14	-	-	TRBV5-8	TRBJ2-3	CASSQQGFTDTQYF	TGTGCCAGCAGCCAACAGGGTTTCACAGATACGCAGTATTTT
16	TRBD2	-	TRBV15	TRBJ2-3	CATSRGTSGSTDTQYF	TGTGCCACCAGCAGAGGGACTAGCGGGAGCACAGATACGCAGTATTTT
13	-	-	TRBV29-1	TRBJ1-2	CSVTRRGTEGYTF	TGCAGCGTTACTAGACGAGGAACGGAGGGCTACACCTTC
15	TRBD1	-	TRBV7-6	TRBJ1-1	CASSSTGQVNTEAFF	TGTGCCAGCAGCTCTACGGGACAGGTGAACACTGAAGCTTTCTTT
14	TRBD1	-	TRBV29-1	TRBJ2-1	CSVVAGGAYNEQFF	TGCAGCGTTGTTGCAGGGGGAGCCTACAATGAGCAGTTCTTC
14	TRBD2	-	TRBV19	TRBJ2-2	CASRGTSIAGELFF	TGTGCCAGTAGGGGGACTAGTATCGCCGGGGAGCTGTTTTTT
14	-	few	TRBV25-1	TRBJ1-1	CASTARGRGTEAFF	TGTGCCAGCACCGCGAGGGGCCGGGGCACTGAAGCTTTCTTT
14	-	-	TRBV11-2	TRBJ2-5	CASSLVPGGETQYF	TGTGCCAGCAGCTTAGTTCCAGGGGGGGAGACCCAGTACTTC
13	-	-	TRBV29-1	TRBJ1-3	CSVGTSSGNTIYF	TGCAGCGTTGGTACATCCTCTGGAAACACCATATATTTT
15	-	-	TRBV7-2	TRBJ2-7	CASSFVSGGPYEQYF	TGTGCCAGCAGCTTTGTCAGCGGAGGACCCTACGAGCAGTACTTC
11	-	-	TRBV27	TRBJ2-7	CASSLGYEQYF	TGTGCCAGCAGTTTGGGCTACGAGCAGTACTTC
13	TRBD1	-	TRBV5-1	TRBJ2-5	CASSPGQGETQYF	TGCGCCAGCAGCCCGGGACAGGGGGAGACCCAGTACTTC
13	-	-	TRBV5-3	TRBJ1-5	CARSVNSNQPQHF	TGTGCCAGAAGCGTGAATAGCAATCAGCCCCAGCATTTT
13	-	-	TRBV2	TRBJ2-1	CASSDADYNEQFF	TGTGCCAGCAGTGATGCTGATTACAATGAGCAGTTCTTC
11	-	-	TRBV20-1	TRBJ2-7	CSARNAYEQYF	TGCAGTGCTAGAAATGCTTACGAGCAGTACTTC
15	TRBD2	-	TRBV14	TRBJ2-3	CASSRQSGGTDTQYF	TGTGCCAGCAGCCGTCAGAGCGGGGGCACAGATACGCAGTATTTT
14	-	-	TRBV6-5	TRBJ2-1	CASSYRIWGNEQFF	TGTGCCAGCAGTTACCGAATTTGGGGGAATGAGCAGTTCTTC
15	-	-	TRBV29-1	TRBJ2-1	CSVEAYGGSYNEQFF	TGCAGCGTTGAAGCCTATGGGGGCTCCTACAATGAGCAGTTCTTC
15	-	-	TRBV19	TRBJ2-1	CASSIEVARVHEQFF	TGTGCCAGTAGTATAGAGGTAGCTAGGGTACATGAGCAGTTCTTC
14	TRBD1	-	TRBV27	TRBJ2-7	CASSPTGGAWWQYF	TGTGCCAGCAGTCCGACAGGGGGTGCTTGGTGGCAGTACTTC
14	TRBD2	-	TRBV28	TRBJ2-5	CASSFRSGKGTQYF	TGTGCCAGCAGTTTTCGTAGCGGGAAAGGGACCCAGTACTTC
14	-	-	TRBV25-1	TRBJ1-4	CASSTPSWGEKLFF	TGTGCCAGCAGTACCCCGAGCTGGGGTGAAAAACTGTTTTTT
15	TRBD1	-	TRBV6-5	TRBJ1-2	CASTKAGQGASGYTF	TGTGCCAGCACCAAAGCGGGACAGGGGGCGTCCGGCTACACCTTC
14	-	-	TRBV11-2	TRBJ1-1	CASSQAGINTEAFF	TGTGCCAGCAGCCAAGCAGGCATTAACACTGAAGCTTTCTTT
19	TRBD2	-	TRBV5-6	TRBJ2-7	CASSREVGGGAFVAYEQYF	TGTGCCAGCAGCCGAGAAGTCGGGGGGGGCGCATTTGTAGCCTACGAGCAGTACTTC
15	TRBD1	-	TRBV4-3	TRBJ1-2	CASSPGTGGIYGYTF	TGCGCCAGCAGCCCCGGGACAGGGGGAATCTATGGCTACACCTTC
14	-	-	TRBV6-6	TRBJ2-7	CASSYPTAAYEQYF	TGTGCCAGCAGTTACCCGACAGCCGCCTACGAGCAGTACTTC
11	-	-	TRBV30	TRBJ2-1	CAWSGGGEQFF	TGTGCCTGGAGTGGAGGGGGTGAGCAGTTCTTC
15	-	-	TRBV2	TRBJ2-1	CASSEAPERNNEQFF	TGTGCCAGCAGTGAAGCACCAGAGAGAAACAATGAGCAGTTCTTC